A selection of T cell receptor beta chains follows, all from one sample in a study of cytomegalovirus exposure and HLA in healthy donors. The table came from immunoSEQ multiplex PCR; TCRdb's copy has only in-frame clones and leaves some out. The repertoire includes 100,000 to 150,000 clones, around 70% of them detected once, and 4% sits in the top ten. Sequenced material: PBMCs. The receptors were sampled from a man aged 40-50 years in good health and CMV-seropositive. The CDR3 runs from the conserved cysteine through the conserved F or W. The D gene is left open where the match is weak. Clone size appears in some rows only: once, few, many, or a class for an expanded clone.

cdr3_nt cdr3_aa j_call d_call clone_size v_call
TGTGCCAGCAGCCAGGAGACAGATACGCAGTATTTT CASSQETDTQYF TRBJ2-3 NA NA TRBV4-2
TGTGCCAGCAGCAAAACAGGGGGCCTCCCCTACGAGCAGTACTTC CASSKTGGLPYEQYF TRBJ2-7 TRBD1 NA TRBV5-4
TGTGCCAGCTCACCATCGGGGTTAGAGACCCAGTACTTC CASSPSGLETQYF TRBJ2-5 NA NA TRBV18
TGTGCCAGCAGTTACAAGGGACAGAACTATGGCTACACCTTC CASSYKGQNYGYTF TRBJ1-2 TRBD1 NA TRBV6-5
TGTGCCACAGCTTCCCTGACAGCCTACGAGCAGTACTTC CATASLTAYEQYF TRBJ2-7 NA NA TRBV2
TGTGCCAGCAGTTCCCAGGGGGCCGAGACCCAGTACTTC CASSSQGAETQYF TRBJ2-5 TRBD1 few TRBV6-5
TGTGCCAGTAGCGCCCCGGGACAGGGATCTGAGACGCAGTATTTT CASSAPGQGSETQYF TRBJ2-3 TRBD1 NA TRBV28
TGCGCCAGCAGCTTGGCCATTCAGGGGGAAGCTTTCTTT CASSLAIQGEAFF TRBJ1-1 NA NA TRBV5-1
TGTGCCAGCAGTTTCGGGACAGCGAACACTGAAGCTTTCTTT CASSFGTANTEAFF TRBJ1-1 TRBD1 few TRBV27
TGTGCTAGTGGTTTGGACCAGATACAGCCCCAGCATTTT CASGLDQIQPQHF TRBJ1-5 NA NA TRBV12-5
TGCGCCAGCAGCTTGGGAGGGACAGTGGACCATGAGCAGTTCTTC CASSLGGTVDHEQFF TRBJ2-1 TRBD1 NA TRBV5-1
TGTGCCAGCAGCGACACAGGGGGCTCCTACAATGAGCAGTTCTTC CASSDTGGSYNEQFF TRBJ2-1 TRBD1 NA TRBV11-2
TGTGCCAGCAGCTTAGCAGGTCACAGTCAGCCCCAGCATTTT CASSLAGHSQPQHF TRBJ1-5 NA NA TRBV7-9
TGTGCCAGCAGGTCCGGGACAGGGAGACTCGAGCAGTACTTC CASRSGTGRLEQYF TRBJ2-7 TRBD1 NA TRBV28
TGCGCCAGCAGCCAAGATGAGACTGCCTATCTGTTCTTC CASSQDETAYLFF TRBJ2-1 NA NA TRBV4-3
TGTGCCAGCAGTGGGGACCGCGGGGGCGGACAAGAGACCCAGTACTTC CASSGDRGGGQETQYF TRBJ2-5 NA NA TRBV2
TGCGCCAGCAGGGGGGGCGGGGGCGAGCGTACGCAGTATTTT CASRGGGGERTQYF TRBJ2-3 NA NA TRBV10-2
TGTGCCAGCGCGGGGGCCTTCACAGATACGCAGTATTTT CASAGAFTDTQYF TRBJ2-3 NA NA TRBV6-1
TGTGCCAGCAGTACCGGGACAGTCAATCAGCCCCAGCATTTT CASSTGTVNQPQHF TRBJ1-5 TRBD1 few TRBV6-6
TGTGCCATCAGTGATCCCCGACTACAGGGCTACGAGCAGTACTTC CAISDPRLQGYEQYF TRBJ2-7 NA NA TRBV10-3
TGTGCCAGCAGTGCGTACCTGGGACAGGGCCGTTCCTACGAGCAGTACTTC CASSAYLGQGRSYEQYF TRBJ2-7 TRBD1 NA TRBV6-1
TGTGCCAGCAGTAAAAACAGGGGCGACTACGAGCAGTACTTC CASSKNRGDYEQYF TRBJ2-7 TRBD1 NA TRBV6-1
TGTGCCAGCACGGGGATATCGAACACCGGGGAGCTGTTTTTT CASTGISNTGELFF TRBJ2-2 NA NA TRBV7-8
TGTGCCACCAGCAGAGCCGGGACAGGGTGGGCAGATACGCAGTATTTT CATSRAGTGWADTQYF TRBJ2-3 TRBD1 few TRBV15
TGTGCCAGCAGCTTAGAGGATAGGCGGGTCTACGAGCAGTACTTC CASSLEDRRVYEQYF TRBJ2-7 NA once TRBV7-2
TGCAGCGGACAGGTTAGCTCCTACAATGAGCAGTTCTTC CSGQVSSYNEQFF TRBJ2-1 NA NA TRBV29-1
TGTGCCAGCAGCCTCCGGACTAGCGGGGGGTCATATCAAGAGACCCAGTACTTC CASSLRTSGGSYQETQYF TRBJ2-5 TRBD2 NA TRBV4-2
TGTGCCAGCAGCTTGGCAGGACAGAACACTGAAGCTTTCTTT CASSLAGQNTEAFF TRBJ1-1 NA NA TRBV5-4